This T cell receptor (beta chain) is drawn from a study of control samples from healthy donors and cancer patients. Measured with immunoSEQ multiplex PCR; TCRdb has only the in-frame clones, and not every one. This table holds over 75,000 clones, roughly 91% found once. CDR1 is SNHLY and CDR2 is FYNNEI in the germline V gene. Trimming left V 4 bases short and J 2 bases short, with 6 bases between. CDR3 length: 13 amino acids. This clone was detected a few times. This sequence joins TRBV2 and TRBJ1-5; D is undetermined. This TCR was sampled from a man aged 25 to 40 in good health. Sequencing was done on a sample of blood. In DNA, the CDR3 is TGTGCCAGCAGTGGCCAGGGCAATCAGCCCCAGCATTTT. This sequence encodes CASSGQGNQPQHF.